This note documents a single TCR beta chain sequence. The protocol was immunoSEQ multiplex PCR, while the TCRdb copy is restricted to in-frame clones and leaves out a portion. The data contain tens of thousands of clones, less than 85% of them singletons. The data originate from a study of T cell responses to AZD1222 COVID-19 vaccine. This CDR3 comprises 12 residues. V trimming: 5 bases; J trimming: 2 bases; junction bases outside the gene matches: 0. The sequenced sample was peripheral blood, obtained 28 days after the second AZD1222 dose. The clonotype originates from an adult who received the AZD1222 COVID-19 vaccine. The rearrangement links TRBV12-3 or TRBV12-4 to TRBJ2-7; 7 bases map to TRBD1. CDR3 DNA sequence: TGTGCCAGCAGTCAGGGGGCCTACGAGCAGTACTTC. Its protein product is CASSQGAYEQYF.